This TCR beta chain was observed in a study of blood T cell repertoires in COVID-19. This CDR3 comprises 14 residues. Deletions cut 5 bases from V and 2 bases from J, with 11 bases between. Germline lookup yields CDR1 SGHTA and CDR2 FQGTGA. Under the authors' procedure: From reference gene primer amplification, estimates of nucleated cell counts were derived. The assay was immunoSEQ multiplex PCR, and TCRdb's table has in-frame clones only and misses some. V, J and clone size are taken as reported in that table, and D and trimming were inferred from the DNA itself. The sample shows 250,000 or so clones, about 80% of them seen only once.

This sequence joins TRBV7-3 and TRBJ2-3; possibly TRBD2 for D (5 bases). The sequence was collected from a young man who had recovered from COVID-19. Material: peripheral blood. The CDR3 protein is CASSEARDTDTQYF. CDR3 coding DNA: TGTGCCAGCAGCGAGGCCCGGGACACAGATACGCAGTATTTT.